This T cell receptor (beta chain) was recorded in a study of identical twins. The CDR3 is 13 amino acids. The germline V and J ends were trimmed by 2 bases and 1 base, with 6 bases remaining between them. Germline CDR1 and CDR2: LGHDT and YNNKEL (reference sequence). TCRdb reprocessed the 5' RACE reads via MiXCR and lists one record per CDR3 protein. The sample yields under 900,000 distinct CDR3 sequences, 9% to 15% seen once. This clonotype was recorded many times. The antigen is not known. Findings of the study overall: Modeled out-of-frame TCR alpha sharing in monozygotic twins fell below observed levels.

The data also belong to a second study, concerning yellow fever vaccine responses in identical twins.

The receptor was derived from a woman aged 18-29 years in good health. J is TRBJ2-7 and V is TRBV3-1; no clear D. The sequenced sample consisted of PBMCs. In nucleotides, the CDR3 is TGTGCCAGCAGCCAACCTGGGTCCTACGAGCAGTACTTC. It codes for CASSQPGSYEQYF.